These T cell receptor beta chains were read from a single sample in a study of blood T cell repertoires in COVID-19. Profiled with immunoSEQ multiplex PCR; TCRdb holds only in-frame clones, not every one. The data show about 87,000 clones, over 80% seen once. Input material: peripheral blood. The source is a woman in her 70s with acute or convalescent COVID-19. CDR3s leave out the opening cysteine and the closing phenylalanine or tryptophan.

>TRBJ2-3|15|TRBV5-6
ASSLVGDRGLADTQY
>TRBJ2-7|12|TRBV4-1
ASSQRTGAYEQY
>TRBJ2-3|15|TRBV11-2
ASSLVGGRGGQDTQY
>TRBJ1-2|11|TRBV2
ASSTQGADGYT
>TRBJ1-3|13|TRBV18
ASSPPGRTGNTIY
>TRBJ1-2|12|TRBV29-1
SVDGMKENYGYT
>TRBJ2-7|12|TRBV15
ATSRTGSSYEQY
>TRBJ2-5|11|TRBV3-1/TRBV3-2
ASRYGTRKTQY
>TRBJ1-5|12|TRBV18
ASSQGQSNQPQH
>TRBJ2-7|13|TRBV10-3
AISDQGLNSYEQY
>TRBJ1-2|11|TRBV30
AWSVDTLYGYT
>TRBJ1-2|13|TRBV5-1
ASSYLTGLNYGYT
>TRBJ1-2|11|TRBV3-1/TRBV3-2
ASSLNENYGYT
>TRBJ1-2|13|TRBV3-1/TRBV3-2
ASSQVGGPGYGYT
>TRBJ1-2|8|TRBV2
ASRTNGYT
>TRBJ1-1|14|TRBV18
ASSPSQLGDRTEAF
>TRBJ1-1|13|TRBV5-1
ASSLGGSPNTEAF
>TRBJ1-6|15|TRBV18
ASSPMAQRDYNSPLH
>TRBJ2-7|11|TRBV10-1
ASSVLPTYEQY
>TRBJ1-2|10|TRBV4-1
ASSQDNRPYT
>TRBJ1-1|10|TRBV30
AWSDQGAHAF
>TRBJ1-1|13|TRBV5-1
ASSTQTGLNTEAF
>TRBJ2-6|17|TRBV2
ASSNRENLLTTGANVLT
>TRBJ1-4|11|TRBV5-4
AARGQGNEKLF
>TRBJ1-1|13|TRBV3-1/TRBV3-2
ASSQETGSDTEAF
>TRBJ2-1|11|TRBV12-5
ASGFGGDNEQF
>TRBJ2-1|11|TRBV5-5
ASIGLAPNEQF
>TRBJ1-2|12|TRBV20-1
SASGTGEYYGYT
>TRBJ1-3|12|TRBV30
AQTRTGSGNTIY
>TRBJ2-2|13|TRBV7-9
ASSSLQGTTGELF
>TRBJ1-3|14|TRBV3-1/TRBV3-2
ASSQDSGSSGNTIY
>TRBJ2-3|13|TRBV5-1
ASSFTSRGTDTQY
>TRBJ2-7|12|TRBV9
ASSSYQGTYEQY
>TRBJ1-1|11|TRBV9
ASSVGSGPSAF
>TRBJ1-1|12|TRBV19
ASRISRGNTEAF
>TRBJ2-7|15|TRBV27
ASFPWAGEILTYEQY
>TRBJ2-7|12|TRBV5-1
ASSLAETGYEQY
>TRBJ2-2|14|TRBV5-8
ASSLGTSGFTGELF
>TRBJ2-2|14|TRBV5-1
ASSLEGTGDLGELF
>TRBJ1-4|11|TRBV2
ASLEERGEKLF
>TRBJ2-1|12|TRBV3-1/TRBV3-2
ASSLGTHYNEQF
>TRBJ1-2|13|TRBV7-9
ASSLDRATNYGYT
>TRBJ1-4|14|TRBV5-1
ASSFGRVATNEKLF
>TRBJ2-5|12|TRBV4-1
ASSQRTVQETQY
>TRBJ1-3|15|TRBV30
AWSTMTGRLSGNTIY
>TRBJ1-6|13|TRBV5-5
ASTPRGQGNSPLH
>TRBJ1-2|9|TRBV6-6
ASSTADGYT
>TRBJ2-3|14|TRBV5-1
ASSFDRGSSTDTQY
>TRBJ1-2|11|TRBV7-6
ASSLSGGDGYT
>TRBJ2-5|13|TRBV5-4
ASSLPARNQETQY
>TRBJ2-3|12|TRBV30
AWSRSLGTDTQY
>TRBJ1-6|14|TRBV7-8
ASSLVRTGGRSPLH
>TRBJ1-3|12|TRBV5-1
ATATGDPGNTIY
>TRBJ1-1|9|TRBV19
ASTQNTEAF
>TRBJ2-7|12|TRBV6-1
ASSEASPLYEQY
>TRBJ2-2|12|TRBV5-1
ASQRIDNTGELF
>TRBJ2-6|14|TRBV19
ASTVRGAGGANVLT